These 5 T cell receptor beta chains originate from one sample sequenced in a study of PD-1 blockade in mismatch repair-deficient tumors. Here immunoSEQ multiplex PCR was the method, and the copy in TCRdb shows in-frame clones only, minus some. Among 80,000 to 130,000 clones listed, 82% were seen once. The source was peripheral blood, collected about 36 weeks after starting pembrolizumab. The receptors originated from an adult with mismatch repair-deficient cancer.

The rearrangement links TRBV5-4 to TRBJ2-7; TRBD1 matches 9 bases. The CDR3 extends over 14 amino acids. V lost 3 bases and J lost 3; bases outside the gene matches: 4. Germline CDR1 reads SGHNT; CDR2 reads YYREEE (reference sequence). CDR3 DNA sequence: TGTGCCAGCAGCTCGGACAGGGGCCACTACGAGCAGTACTTC. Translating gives CASSSDRGHYEQYF.

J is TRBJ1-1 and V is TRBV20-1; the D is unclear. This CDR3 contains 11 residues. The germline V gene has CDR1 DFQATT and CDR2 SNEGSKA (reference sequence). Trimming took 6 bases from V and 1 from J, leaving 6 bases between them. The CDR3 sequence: CSARGNTEAFF. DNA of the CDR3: TGCAGTGCGCGGGGGAACACTGAAGCTTTCTTT.

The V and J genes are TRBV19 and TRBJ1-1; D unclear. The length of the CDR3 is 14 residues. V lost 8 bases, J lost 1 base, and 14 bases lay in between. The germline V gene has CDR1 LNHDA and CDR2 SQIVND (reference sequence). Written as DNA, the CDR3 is TGTGCCAGTTCCCGCGTGTCCGAGAACACTGAAGCTTTCTTT. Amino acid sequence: CASSRVSENTEAFF. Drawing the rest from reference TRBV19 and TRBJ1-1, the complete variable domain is DGGITQSPKYLFRKEGQNVTLSCEQNLNHDAMYWYRQDPGQGLRLIYYSQIVNDFQKGDIAEGYSVSREKKESFPLTVTSAQKNPTAFYLCASSRVSENTEAFFGQGTRLTVV.

The CDR3 sequence: CASSLRTGSSSGNTIYF. The CDR3 DNA sequence: TGCGCCAGCAGCCTGCGGACAGGCAGCTCCTCTGGAAACACCATATATTTT. The chain links TRBV4-1 to TRBJ1-3; 7 bases line up with TRBD1. CDR1 and CDR2 from the germline V gene are MGHRA and YSYEKL. This CDR3 is built from 17 residues. V dropped 4 bases and J dropped 0; count of bases not matched to a gene: 9.

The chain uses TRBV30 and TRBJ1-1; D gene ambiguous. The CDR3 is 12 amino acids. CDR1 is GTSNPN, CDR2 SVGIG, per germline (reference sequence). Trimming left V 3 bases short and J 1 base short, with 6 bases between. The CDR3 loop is CAWRQANTEAFF. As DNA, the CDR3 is TGTGCCTGGAGGCAGGCGAACACTGAAGCTTTCTTT.